This T cell receptor (beta chain) stems from a study of CD8+ T cells in alopecia areata (dated by TCRdb to the late 2010s). Describing the broader study: Treated patients were enrolled in an open-label pilot trial of oral tofacitinib, 5 to 10 mg twice daily, for moderate-to-severe alopecia areata. Patients stayed on tofacitinib for 6 to 18 months and then had 6 months of follow-up off drug so that delayed response and recurrence could be assessed. High-throughput TCRbeta sequencing was used to examine T cell clonal expansion in alopecia areata in both the C3H/HeJ mouse model and human patients. Tofacitinib-treated patients had biopsies at baseline and at 4 and 24 weeks of treatment, with a later scalp biopsy in several patients. On the human side, TCRbeta sequencing was run on scalp tissue and on sorted CD4+ and CD8+ peripheral blood T cells from healthy controls and from alopecia areata patients with either patchy or totalis/universalis disease. The RNA source kit depended on sample type: the PAXgene miRNA kit for fixed scalp, the miRNeasy kit for PBMCs, and the RNeasy kit for mouse skin. The SALT score, which quantifies the percentage of affected scalp surface area, was used to measure disease severity in treated patients. Clonality in the scalp was compared among normal scalp (n=4), patchy alopecia areata scalp (n=8), and alopecia totalis/universalis scalp (n=8). TCRbeta CDR3 regions were amplified by immunoSEQ multiplex PCR using 35 Vbeta forward and 13 Jbeta reverse primers. Broader findings and caveats from the paper: Compared with normal scalp, lesional scalp had higher clonality and more expanded CD8+ clones, particularly in alopecia totalis/universalis, a pattern that suggests antigenic drive. Many expanded lesional clones persisted in scalp and blood during tofacitinib treatment, which may partly explain relapse after stopping treatment. Shared TCR sequences between patients were less evident than in mice, which may be partly attributable to HLA diversity in the patient population. Tofacitinib significantly lowered scalp clonality and the number of expanded CD8+ clones among the top 100 scalp clones. Because the treated cohort was small and had just a single nonresponder, larger studies are needed to establish links between baseline CD8+ expansion and response. Resident alphabeta T cells in normal human skin are also sequenced, complicating scalp TCR repertoire analysis, unlike mouse skin dominated by gammadelta T cells.

Library generation was performed with the immunoSEQ multiplex PCR assay. RNA was extracted from all samples and reverse transcribed into cDNA, which served as template for TCR sequencing. First-strand cDNA was synthesized with SuperScript III using a 2:1 mix of oligo-dT and random hexamers. A synthetic immune receptor repertoire was used to gauge amplification bias, and whatever bias remained was removed computationally. For the original study's pipeline: After raw reads were preprocessed to remove errors, the CDR3 was defined following IMGT conventions as running from the conserved cysteine to phenylalanine. Clonality was computed by normalizing Shannon entropy by log2 of the number of productive unique TCRs and subtracting the result from 1. Whether scalp clones were CD4 or CD8 was inferred by matching scalp TCRbeta sequences against CD4 and CD8 repertoires sorted from blood. TCRdb provides this immuneACCESS table in a form limited to in-frame rearrangements. Some clones are lacking; in checked studies, under half of them reflect an unresolved V gene, and why the rest are absent is not known. V, J and clone size derive from that table, while D and trimming were established from the DNA sequence. The sample yields roughly 200,000 clones; around two fifths were counted once. Of the sample, 0.48% is held by the ten largest clones.

The sample's treatment or condition, from its label and the paper: oral pan-JAK inhibitor, 5-10 mg twice daily. Peripheral blood and lesional scalp punch biopsies were obtained from patients with alopecia areata. After PBMCs were isolated by density centrifugation and stained for CD3, CD4 and CD8, a FACSAria was used to sort CD4+ and CD8+ T cells. This clone was detected a few times. Its antigen is not yet known. Base qualities were left out, and no much larger clone turns up one base away. The CDR3 goes from the cysteine to the phenylalanine over 12 residues. Just CDR3 DNA is preserved here, 36 bases in frame from base 1. V is pared back by 5 bases and J by 11 bases, with 15 bases lying between the germline termini. In the germline V gene, CDR1 corresponds to SNHLY and CDR2 to FYNNEI.

The sequences come from CD4+ T cells sorted from blood, collected at approximately week 34, from a patient treated with tofacitinib. The sequence is built from TRBV2 and TRBJ1-1; TRBD1 might be the D gene, on 5 matching bases. The receptor was isolated from a human donor with alopecia areata. The CDR3 in this case is CASSPDSLRAFF. The DNA reads TGTGCCAGCAGTCCAGACAGCCTGAGGGCTTTCTTT.